One and the same sample provided the 22 T cell receptor beta chains below, sequenced in a study of T cell responses to AZD1222 COVID-19 vaccine. The protocol was immunoSEQ multiplex PCR, while the TCRdb copy is restricted to in-frame clones and leaves out a portion. The sample carries 150,000 to 200,000 clones, almost 90% recorded once. The material sequenced was peripheral blood, taken 28 days after the second AZD1222 dose. The receptors were gathered from an adult who received the AZD1222 COVID-19 vaccine.

The chain couples TRBV29-1 to TRBJ1-1; D is unclear. CDR3 length equals 13 residues. The germline V and J ends were trimmed by 3 bases and 2 bases, with 10 bases remaining between them. Germline loops: CDR1 SQVTM, CDR2 ANQGSEA. The DNA for the CDR3 is TGCAGCGTTGAGGGCGGGCTCAACACTGAAGCTTTCTTT. Translation gives CSVEGGLNTEAFF.

The genes are TRBV5-1 and TRBJ2-1; 12 bases are shared with TRBD2. Unmatched junction bases numbered 2, after V lost 1 base and J lost 6 bases. The germline CDR1 and CDR2 sequences are SGHRS and YFSETQ. The CDR3 is 15 residues long. DNA of the CDR3: TGCGCCAGCAGCTTGACTAGCGGGGGGCGCAATGAGCAGTTCTTC. Translation: CASSLTSGGRNEQFF.

This chain links TRBV5-6 with TRBJ2-2, with 11 bases lining up with TRBD2. The V gene's germline CDR1 is SGHDT and CDR2 YYEEEE. Trimming at V came to 4 bases and at J to 4 bases, leaving 9 bases not matched to a gene. The CDR3 runs 17 residues. CDR3 bases: TGTGCCAGCAGCCGCTCCGGACTAGCGGGCCCCACCGGGGAGCTGTTTTTT. Its translation: CASSRSGLAGPTGELFF.

In this sample, this clone turned up once. V is TRBV19 and J is TRBJ2-3, with 9 bases lining up with TRBD2. Germline lookup yields CDR1 LNHDA and CDR2 SQIVND (reference sequence). The CDR3 totals 14 residues. The ends lost 6 bases at V and 4 bases at J; junction bases unmatched: 5. CDR3 coding DNA: TGTGCCAGTAGGGCGGGGGGGCAAGCAGATACGCAGTATTTT. Amino acids: CASRAGGQADTQYF.

The chain links TRBV29-1 to TRBJ2-1, with D maybe TRBD2 (7 bases). Germline CDR1 is SQVTM and CDR2 is ANQGSEA. The CDR3 runs 15 residues. Deletions cut 1 base from V and 6 bases from J, with 16 bases between. The CDR3 bases are TGCAGCGTTGAAGCCCGCGGGGGCCTTTTCAATGAGCAGTTCTTC. Its protein product is CSVEARGGLFNEQFF.

This chain uses TRBV19 with TRBJ2-7, with 7 positions matching TRBD1. The CDR3 extends over 16 amino acids. J lost 3 bases, V lost 4 bases, and 12 bases had no gene match. Germline CDR1 LNHDA, CDR2 SQIVND (reference sequence). The DNA for the CDR3 is TGTGCCAGTAGTACCCTGGGACAGCCCACGGACTACGAGCAGTACTTC. Amino acids: CASSTLGQPTDYEQYF.

The V call is TRBV7-2, the J call TRBJ1-4; the D gene is possibly TRBD1 (6 bases). This CDR3 is built from 14 residues. V was shortened by 6 bases and J by 8 bases, with 16 bases between the two germline ends. Germline CDR1 SGHTA, CDR2 FQGNSA. The CDR3 reads CASSRFTGREKLFF. In nucleotides, the CDR3 is TGTGCCAGCAGTCGATTTACAGGGAGAGAAAAACTGTTTTTT.

The rearrangement uses TRBV7-3 and TRBJ1-1; D uncertain. In germline, CDR1 is SGHTA, CDR2 FQGTGA. Trimming stripped 2 bases from V and 1 base from J, with 11 bases between. The CDR3 sequence is 15 residues long. CDR3 amino acids: CASSLDPAPNTEAFF. DNA for the CDR3: TGTGCCAGCAGCTTAGATCCGGCCCCGAACACTGAAGCTTTCTTT.

There are a few counts of this clone. The genes are TRBV2 and TRBJ1-2; 9 positions match TRBD1. V lost 6 bases to trimming and J lost 8 bases; unmatched junction nucleotides: 4. The CDR3 runs 12 residues. Germline lookup yields CDR1 SNHLY and CDR2 FYNNEI. The chain's CDR3 is CASRGQGSGYTF. CDR3 nucleotides: TGTGCCAGCAGGGGACAGGGATCGGGCTACACCTTC.

The CDR3 DNA sequence: TGTGCCAGCAGCTTATTAGCGGGGGCGGGTGAGCAGTACTTC. Its translation: CASSLLAGAGEQYF. This chain joins TRBV7-3 and TRBJ2-7; the match to TRBD2 covers 9 bases. CDR3 length: 14 residues. The J segment lost 7 bases and the V segment lost 2 bases, leaving 6 bases of the junction unmatched. The germline V gene encodes CDR1 SGHTA and CDR2 FQGTGA. Complete variable domain (other parts from reference TRBV7-3 and TRBJ2-7): GAGVSQTPSNKVTEKGKYVELRCDPISGHTALYWYRQSLGQGPEFLIYFQGTGAADDSGLPNDRFFAVRPEGSVSTLKIQRTERGDSAVYLCASSLLAGAGEQYFGPGTRLTVT.

The chain couples TRBV6-1 to TRBJ1-2; 8 nucleotides align to TRBD1. V lost 3 bases and J lost 6; bases outside the gene matches: 3. The CDR3 length is 13 residues. Germline CDR1 MNHNS, CDR2 SASEGT. CDR3 nucleotides: TGTGCCAGCAGTGAGGGACAGGCCCATGGCTACACCTTC. Its protein is CASSEGQAHGYTF.

This rearrangement joins TRBV10-3 to TRBJ1-4, with TRBD1 identical over 8 bases. The ends lost 4 bases at V and 4 bases at J; junction bases unmatched: 5. Germline values: CDR1 ENHRY, CDR2 SYGVKD. This CDR3 has 15 residues. DNA for the CDR3: TGTGCCATCAGTGCCACAGGGGGAGGTAATGAAAAACTGTTTTTT. It specifies CAISATGGGNEKLFF.

The CDR3 sequence: CAWETGLRSGYTF. Written as DNA, the CDR3 is TGTGCCTGGGAAACCGGGCTTCGGTCCGGCTACACCTTC. The rearrangement links TRBV30 to TRBJ1-2; D remains ambiguous. V was cut by 5 bases and J by 8 bases, with 18 bases left in between. CDR1 is GTSNPN and CDR2 is SVGIG in the germline V gene (reference sequence). There are 13 residues in the CDR3.

The chain combines TRBV7-6 with TRBJ1-1; no clear D gene. Trimming shortened V by 1 base and J by 1 base, and 7 bases separated the two germline ends. CDR3 length equals 14 residues. CDR1 is SGHVS and CDR2 is FNYEAQ in the germline V gene. In nucleotides, the CDR3 is TGTGCCAGCAGCTTAGTTAGTGGGAACACTGAAGCTTTCTTT. It specifies CASSLVSGNTEAFF.

The chain recombines TRBV2 with TRBJ1-1, with D maybe TRBD1 (6 bases). From germline, CDR1 is SNHLY and CDR2 FYNNEI. The CDR3 runs to 15 residues. V lost 6 bases, J lost 2 bases, and 16 bases lay in between. The CDR3 loop reads CASRPGTPRNTEAFF. The DNA of the CDR3 is TGTGCCAGCAGGCCCGGGACACCGAGAAACACTGAAGCTTTCTTT.

The chain recombines TRBV5-4 with TRBJ2-2, with no clear D. Trimming stripped 4 bases from V and 5 bases from J, with 9 bases between. The CDR3 consists of 13 residues. The germline CDR1 and CDR2 sequences are SGHNT and YYREEE (reference sequence). CDR3 DNA: TGTGCCAGCAGCAGCGTAGGGACCGGGGAGCTGTTTTTT. The encoded protein is CASSSVGTGELFF.

The V and J genes are TRBV2 and TRBJ2-7; D is possibly TRBD2 (5 bases). This CDR3 region has 15 residues. The V gene's germline CDR1 is SNHLY and CDR2 FYNNEI. Trimming removed 4 bases at V and 3 bases at J, with 16 bases between. Here the CDR3 reads CASSVLGRGSYEQYF. The CDR3 DNA reads as TGTGCCAGCAGTGTATTGGGTCGGGGAAGCTACGAGCAGTACTTC.

This clone was counted only a few times. The rearrangement joins TRBV27 to TRBJ1-3; D gene unclear. The CDR3 contains 14 residues. Germline CDR1 MNHEY, CDR2 SMNVEV (reference sequence). V was pared by 6 bases and J by 0 bases, with 9 bases between. This CDR3 reads CASRRRSSGNTIYF. The CDR3 bases are TGTGCCAGCAGAAGACGGAGCTCTGGAAACACCATATATTTT.

This chain links TRBV6-5 with TRBJ1-1; D might be TRBD1 (5 bases). The length of the CDR3 is 14 residues. Trimming shortened V by 4 bases and J by 0 bases, and 9 bases separated the two germline ends. The germline CDR1 and CDR2 sequences are MNHEY and SVGAGI. The CDR3 DNA reads as TGTGCCAGCAGTTTCGACAGCCTGAACACTGAAGCTTTCTTT. Translated: CASSFDSLNTEAFF.

The rearrangement joins TRBV7-9 to TRBJ2-2; 7 bases agree with TRBD1. V lost 5 bases, J lost 6 bases, and 6 bases stayed unmatched. CDR1 is SEHNR, CDR2 FQNEAQ, per germline (reference sequence). This CDR3 spans 14 amino acids. The DNA for the CDR3 is TGTGCCAGCAGCACCGGGACAGCCCCCGGGGAGCTGTTTTTT. Translation: CASSTGTAPGELFF.

The chain is built from TRBV6-2 or TRBV6-3 and TRBJ1-2; D is ambiguous. V was pared by 6 bases and J by 5 bases, with 19 bases between. CDR1 is MNHEY and CDR2 is SVGEGT in the germline V gene. This CDR3 region has 15 residues. DNA for the CDR3: TGTGCCAGCAGCTTAATAAGGGCGGCGGGGTATGGCTACACCTTC. Translating gives CASSLIRAAGYGYTF.

The V and J genes are TRBV7-9 and TRBJ2-3; 12 positions match TRBD2. The length of the CDR3 is 16 residues. V lost 5 bases and J lost 10; bases outside the gene matches: 13. CDR1 and CDR2 (germline): SEHNR, FQNEAQ (reference sequence). The CDR3 region has the DNA TGTGCCAGCAGCGGAAGACTAGCGGGGGCCCTCGTTCCGCAGTATTTT. Translating gives CASSGRLAGALVPQYF.